The rows below give T cell receptor beta chains drawn from one sample of a study of cytomegalovirus exposure and HLA in healthy donors. Profiling relied on immunoSEQ multiplex PCR, and the TCRdb table lists in-frame clones only, not all of them. Of some 190,000 clones in the sample, 86% were seen once. The sample taken for sequencing was PBMCs. The receptors originated from a woman in her 30s in good health and CMV-seronegative. The CDR3 runs from the conserved cysteine through the conserved F or W. A row's size may be missing; if present it is once, few, many or a size class.

>13|TRBV19|-|TRBJ2-1
CASTSGGADEQFF
>14|TRBV29-1|-|TRBJ2-6
CSVVPDSGANVLTF
>13|TRBV4-1|-|TRBJ2-3
CASSKLEGDTQYF
>15|TRBV6-6|-|TRBJ1-4
CASYRTGSTNEKLFF
>12|TRBV29-1|few|TRBJ2-3
CSVEVATDTQYF
>15|TRBV15|-|TRBJ1-5
CATSAWTGGNQPQHF
>14|TRBV7-9|once|TRBJ2-7
CASSLDGTGYEQYF
>14|TRBV27|-|TRBJ2-7
CASSLRDSAHEQYF
>17|TRBV4-1|-|TRBJ1-1
CASSQEEAGVLNTEAFF
>16|TRBV29-1|-|TRBJ2-1
CSVDNPSGGANNEQFF